Many counts were recorded for the clone carrying this T cell receptor beta chain. As yet, its antigen is unknown. The sample is drawn from a study of T-cell reconstitution after alpha-beta-depleted transplantation in children. Unique molecular identifiers were used to barcode this TCRbeta library. TCRdb reprocessed the PCR reads via MiXCR and lists one record per CDR3 protein. The top ten hold roughly an eighth of the sample, which has hundreds of thousands of distinct CDR3 sequences, 23% seen once. Findings of the study overall: The study reportedly traced alpha-beta T cells about two months after transplant to several hundred expanded graft clones. The authors attributed T-cell counts and diversity one year after transplant mostly to newly produced T cells. The high TCRbeta diversity at day 60 in some patients came from surviving recipient T cells and thymic progenitors.

Deletions cut 5 bases from V and 2 bases from J, with 13 bases between. The CDR3 length is 14 residues. The germline V gene encodes CDR1 DFQATT and CDR2 SNEGSKA (reference sequence). The chain has TRBV20-1 and TRBJ2-1; TRBD1 might be the D (6 bases). The sample was PBMCs, mostly from graft donor cells, taken 360 days after TCRalphabeta/CD19-depleted stem cell transplant. The source is a boy in the first two years of life who had a stem cell transplant for acute myeloid leukemia, so the T cells may come from the graft donor. CDR3 coding DNA: TGCAGTGCTCCGCCGGGACAAGCCTACAATGAGCAGTTCTTC. This codes for CSAPPGQAYNEQFF.